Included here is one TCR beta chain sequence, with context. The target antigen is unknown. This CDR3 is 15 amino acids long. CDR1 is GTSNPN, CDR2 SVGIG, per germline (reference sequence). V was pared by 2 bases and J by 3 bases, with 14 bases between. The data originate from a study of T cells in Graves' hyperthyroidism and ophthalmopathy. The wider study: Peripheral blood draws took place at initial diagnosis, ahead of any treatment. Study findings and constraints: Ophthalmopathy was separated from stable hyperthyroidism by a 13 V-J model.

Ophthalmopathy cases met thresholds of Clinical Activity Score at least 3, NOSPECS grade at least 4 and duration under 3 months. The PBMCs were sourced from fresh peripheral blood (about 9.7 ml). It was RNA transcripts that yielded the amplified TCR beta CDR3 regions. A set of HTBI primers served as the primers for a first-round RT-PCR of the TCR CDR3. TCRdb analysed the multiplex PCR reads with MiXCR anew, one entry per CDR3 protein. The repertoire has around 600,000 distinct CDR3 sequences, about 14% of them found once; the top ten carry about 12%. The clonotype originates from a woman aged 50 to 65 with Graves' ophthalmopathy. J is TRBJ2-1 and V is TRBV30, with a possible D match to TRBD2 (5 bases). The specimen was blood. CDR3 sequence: CAWSRLRGRYNEQFF. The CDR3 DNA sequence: TGTGCCTGGAGTAGACTACGGGGTCGCTACAATGAGCAGTTCTTC.